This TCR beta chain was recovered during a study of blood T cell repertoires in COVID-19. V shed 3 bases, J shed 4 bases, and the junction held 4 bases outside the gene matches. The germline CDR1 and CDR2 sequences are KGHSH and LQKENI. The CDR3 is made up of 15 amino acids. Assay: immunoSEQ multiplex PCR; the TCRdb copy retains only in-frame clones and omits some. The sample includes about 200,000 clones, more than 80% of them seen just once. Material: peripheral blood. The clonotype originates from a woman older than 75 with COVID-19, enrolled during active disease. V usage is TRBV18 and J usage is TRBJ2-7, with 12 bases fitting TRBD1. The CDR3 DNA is TGTGCCAGCTCACCTTTGGGACAGGGGGCATACGAGCAGTACTTC. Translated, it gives CASSPLGQGAYEQYF. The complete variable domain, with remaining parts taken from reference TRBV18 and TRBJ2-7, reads NAGVMQNPRHLVRRRGQEARLRCSPMKGHSHVYWYRQLPEEGLKFMVYLQKENIIDESGMPKERFSAEFPKEGPSILRIQQVVRGDSAAYFCASSPLGQGAYEQYFGPGTRLTVT.